Following are 19 T cell receptor beta chains from one sample sequenced in a study of cytomegalovirus exposure and HLA in healthy donors. PCR employed 60 Vbeta and 13 Jbeta primers. Profiled with immunoSEQ multiplex PCR; TCRdb holds only in-frame clones, not every one. The sample has approximately 110,000 clones; roughly 12% are singletons. The sequencing sample was made of PBMCs. The source of these receptors is a middle-aged man in good health and CMV-seropositive.

This clone was counted between two and nine times. CDR3 sequence (DNA): TGTGCCAGCAGCGTAGCTGGGCAGGGGGTAGGGGAGACCCAGTACTTC. Translation gives CASSVAGQGVGETQYF. The V gene is TRBV9, the J gene TRBJ2-5; 7 positions agree with TRBD1. Germline CDR1 reads SGDLS; CDR2 reads YYNGEE. This CDR3 comprises 16 residues. Germline trimming cut 0 bases from V and 5 bases from J; bases unmatched to any gene: 10.

The rearrangement joins TRBV28 to TRBJ1-1; the D is unclear. Germline lookup yields CDR1 MDHEN and CDR2 SYDVKM. Deletions cut 5 bases from V and 3 bases from J, with 13 bases between. The CDR3 is made up of 14 amino acids. The DNA of the CDR3 is TGTGCCAGCAGTCCCCTGGGAGCGGACACTGAAGCTTTCTTT. Translating it yields CASSPLGADTEAFF.

The table lists this clone with a few counts. The J gene is TRBJ2-7, the V gene TRBV12-1; the table gives TRBD2 as D, unverified against the DNA. TRBV12-1 is marked as a pseudogene. The CDR3 consists of 15 residues. CDR3 nucleotides: TGTGCCAGCAGCCCCCGATTAGCGGTTAGGTACGAGCAGTACTTC. Its translation is CASSPRLAVRYEQYF.

This clone was counted only a few times. The chain carries TRBV30 and TRBJ2-1; D perhaps matches TRBD1 (5 bases). The V and J ends lost 0 bases and 5 bases respectively, with 8 bases between them. The CDR3 length is 13 residues. Germline lookup yields CDR1 GTSNPN and CDR2 SVGIG (reference sequence). The CDR3 reads CAWSVQADNEQFF. The DNA of the CDR3 is TGTGCCTGGAGTGTACAGGCCGACAATGAGCAGTTCTTC.

This clone was seen a handful of times. CDR3 sequence: CASSQQPGTGLDYGYTF. CDR3 nucleotides: TGCGCCAGCAGCCAACAACCCGGGACAGGGCTAGACTATGGCTACACCTTC. This chain uses TRBV4-1 with TRBJ1-2, with 9 bases aligning to TRBD1. The trim removed 2 bases at V and 3 bases at J, leaving 10 bases unmatched. The V gene's germline CDR1 is MGHRA and CDR2 YSYEKL. The CDR3 runs 17 residues.

V usage is TRBV27 and J usage is TRBJ2-7, with 8 bases identical to TRBD2. With 5 bases clipped from V and 2 bases from J, the junction kept 11 bases outside the gene matches. The CDR3 has 16 amino acids. Germline V gene lookup returns CDR1 MNHEY and CDR2 SMNVEV (reference sequence). CDR3 sequence (DNA): TGTGCCAGCAGTACCTTCAGGCGGGAGGTGCCCTACGAGCAGTACTTC. Protein sequence: CASSTFRREVPYEQYF.

As for this clone: The junction does not match germline at one end; this may be a read error. Distinct nucleotide sequences in the sample also encode this CDR3. This rearrangement joins TRBV7-9 to TRBJ1-4, with TRBD1 matching over 8 bases. CDR3 length: 15 amino acids. The germline V gene encodes CDR1 SEHNR and CDR2 FQNEAQ (reference sequence). CDR3 bases: TGTGCCAGCAGCTCTAAACCGGGACAGGATGAAAAACTGTTTTTC. It yields the protein CASSSKPGQDEKLFF.

The chain recombines TRBV19 with TRBJ2-1, with D possibly being TRBD1 (5 bases). V lost 7 bases and J 7 bases, leaving 14 bases between the germline ends. Per germline, CDR1 LNHDA and CDR2 SQIVND (reference sequence). The CDR3 is 13 residues long. DNA of the CDR3: TGTGCCAGTATGGCAGGGTCAGGTAATGAGCAGTTCTTC. Its translation: CASMAGSGNEQFF.

This clone was counted a few times. This sample also contains other DNA sequences that code for the same CDR3. This rearrangement joins TRBV28 to TRBJ1-5; the D gene is possibly TRBD1 (6 bases). Germline lookup yields CDR1 MDHEN and CDR2 SYDVKM. V was pared by 4 bases and J by 6 bases, with 16 bases between. The CDR3 totals 15 residues. In nucleotides, the CDR3 is TGTGCCAGCAGTTCTCAACAAGGGGGTGGTCAGCCCCAGCATTTT. It specifies CASSSQQGGGQPQHF. Complete variable domain (other parts from reference TRBV28 and TRBJ1-5): DVKVTQSSRYLVKRTGEKVFLECVQDMDHENMFWYRQDPGLGLRLIYFSYDVKMKEKGDIPEGYSVSREKKERFSLILESASTNQTSMYLCASSSQQGGGQPQHFGDGTRLSIL.

The genes are TRBV7-5 and TRBJ2-1; whether TRBD2, the table's D call, matches the DNA was not checked. TRBV7-5 is recorded as a pseudogene. The CDR3 consists of 15 residues. The chain's CDR3 is CARRYSGRVYNEQFF. The CDR3 coding sequence is TGTGCCAGAAGATATAGCGGGAGGGTATACAATGAGCAGTTCTTC.

The J gene is TRBJ2-7, the V gene TRBV6-1, with D hard to call. Germline CDR1 is MNHNS and CDR2 is SASEGT. V was clipped by 3 bases and J by 7 bases, with 10 bases between them. This CDR3 has 12 amino acids. The CDR3 region is CASSDLSVEQYF. The CDR3 coding sequence is TGTGCCAGCAGTGACTTGTCGGTTGAGCAGTACTTC.

This chain connects TRBV5-1 to TRBJ2-1; unclear D gene. The CDR3 has 12 amino acids. Per germline, CDR1 SGHRS and CDR2 YFSETQ. With 0 bases removed from V and 7 bases from J, the gap between germline ends came to 5 bases. CDR3 in DNA: TGCGCCAGCAGCTTGGCCGGGAATGAGCAGTTCTTC. This gives the protein CASSLAGNEQFF. The full variable domain, rest sourced from reference TRBV5-1 and TRBJ2-1, is KAGVTQTPRYLIKTRGQQVTLSCSPISGHRSVSWYQQTPGQGLQFLFEYFSETQRNKGNFPGRFSGRQFSNSRSEMNVSTLELGDSALYLCASSLAGNEQFFGPGTRLTVL.

This clone appeared a few times. This chain connects TRBV6-5 to TRBJ1-1, with 7 bases that match TRBD1. CDR1 MNHEY and CDR2 SVGAGI come from the germline V gene. The CDR3 has 14 residues. The ends lost 8 bases at V and 1 base at J; junction bases unmatched: 7. The chain's CDR3 is CASGEDRRNTEAFF. The DNA of the CDR3 is TGTGCCAGCGGGGAGGACAGGAGGAACACTGAAGCTTTCTTT.

This clone was counted a few times. The rearrangement links TRBV5-1 to TRBJ1-3; the D gene is possibly TRBD1 (6 bases). Trimming removed 4 bases at V and 0 bases at J, with 14 bases between. Germline V CDR1 and CDR2: SGHRS, YFSETQ. The CDR3 consists of 16 residues. In DNA form, the CDR3 reads TGCGCCAGCAGCCCGATGACAGGCCTCTCTGGAAACACCATATATTTT. It encodes CASSPMTGLSGNTIYF.

The sample holds a few counts of this clone. The V and J genes are TRBV19 and TRBJ1-2; D call uncertain. The V gene's germline CDR1 is LNHDA and CDR2 SQIVND (reference sequence). The V end was cut by 3 bases, the J end by 0 bases, with 8 bases between. This CDR3 has 14 residues. CDR3 region: CASSIPGSNYGYTF. The CDR3 nucleotides are TGTGCCAGTAGTATCCCAGGCTCTAACTATGGCTACACCTTC.

This clone has more than one count but fewer than ten. This sequence joins TRBV15 and TRBJ2-5; TRBD1 might be the D (6 bases). The CDR3 contains 16 residues. The germline V and J ends were trimmed by 3 bases and 0 bases, with 14 bases remaining between them. The germline V gene encodes CDR1 LNHNV and CDR2 YYDKDF (reference sequence). The CDR3 spells CATSRGTDRNQETQYF. The CDR3 nucleotides are TGTGCCACCAGCAGGGGAACTGACAGGAACCAAGAGACCCAGTACTTC.

The chain is built from TRBV2 and TRBJ1-2; the match to TRBD1 covers 7 bases. The CDR3 is 15 amino acids. V lost 1 base and J lost 7; bases outside the gene matches: 9. Germline-derived CDR1 and CDR2 are SNHLY and FYNNEI. CDR3 bases: TGTGCCAGCAGTGAAGTGAACAGGGGCCCGGTTGGCTACACCTTC. This sequence encodes CASSEVNRGPVGYTF.

This clone was counted only a few times. This rearrangement joins TRBV5-1 to TRBJ2-2; tentatively, D is TRBD1 (5 bases). The germline CDR1 and CDR2 sequences are SGHRS and YFSETQ. Trimming removed 2 bases from V and 2 bases from J, with 7 bases in between. The CDR3 is 14 residues long. CDR3 nucleotides: TGCGCCAGCAGCTTAACAGGAAACACCGGGGAGCTGTTTTTT. This gives the protein CASSLTGNTGELFF.

V is TRBV6-6 and J is TRBJ1-1; D perhaps matches TRBD1 (5 bases). CDR3 length equals 11 residues. The V and J ends lost 7 bases and 7 bases respectively, with 10 bases between them. Germline CDR1 and CDR2: MNHNY and SVGAGI (reference sequence). The CDR3 DNA is TGTGCCAGCAATAGGCAGGGTGAAGCTTTCTTT. This translates into CASNRQGEAFF.